This paragraph covers one T cell receptor beta chain sequence. Its antigen remains unidentified. Genomic DNA, the template, was used for profiling of the TCR beta VDJ and CDR3. One entry per CDR3 protein results from TCRdb running MiXCR on the reads. Of a few hundred thousand distinct CDR3 sequences in the sample, about 50% are singletons; the top ten hold 1.3%. This CDR3 spans 11 amino acids. From germline, CDR1 is DFQATT and CDR2 SNEGSKA (reference sequence). V was pared by 3 bases and J by 7 bases, with 10 bases between. All patients picked for sequencing had shown, by flow cytometry, an expansion of CD8+CD57+ cells. All patients had severe acquired aplastic anemia. The record originates from a study of CD8+CD57+ T cells in acquired aplastic anemia. Study context: CD4+ and CD8+ cells, once sorted, gave DNA averaging roughly 3.2 ug. Study-wide findings and caveats: Simpson's diversity of CD8+ cells was not significantly different in patients compared with controls. Both patients and controls carried the same twenty-nine CD8+ CDR3 sequences.

The receptor was derived from a human donor with aplastic anemia. This chain connects TRBV20-1 to TRBJ2-7, with no clear D. The sequenced material came from sorted CD4+, CD8+, or CD8+CD57+ T cells (not recorded which) from PBMCs. Here the CDR3 reads CSASMAREQYF. CDR3 sequence (DNA): TGCAGTGCTAGTATGGCTCGGGAGCAGTACTTC.